The 24 T cell receptor beta chains reported below all come from one sample, sequenced in a study of blood T cell repertoires in COVID-19. The repertoire was sequenced with immunoSEQ multiplex PCR; TCRdb's copy has only in-frame clones and lacks some. The sample lists 150,000 to 200,000 clones; 76% were seen once. The sequenced sample consisted of peripheral blood. The receptors derive from a woman between 45 and 60 years old with active or convalescent COVID-19.

The chain couples TRBV6-2 or TRBV6-3 to TRBJ2-3; 7 bases align to TRBD1. Per germline, CDR1 MNHEY and CDR2 SVGEGT. Unmatched junction bases numbered 3, after V lost 5 bases and J lost 1 base. The length of the CDR3 is 14 residues. CDR3 residues: CASSTGDRTDTQYF. Here the CDR3 DNA reads TGTGCCAGCAGTACAGGGGACCGCACAGATACGCAGTATTTT.

J is TRBJ1-1 and V is TRBV7-3; D uncertain. Trimming removed 5 bases at V and 1 base at J, with 8 bases between. This CDR3 has 13 amino acids. Per germline, CDR1 SGHTA and CDR2 FQGTGA. The DNA of the CDR3 is TGTGCCAGCAGCCAGCAGGAGAACACTGAAGCTTTCTTT. Translating it yields CASSQQENTEAFF.

The V call is TRBV16, the J call TRBJ2-1; D uncertain. Germline V CDR1 and CDR2: KGHSY, FQNENV. The CDR3 contains 15 residues. V was clipped by 6 bases and J by 4 bases, with 16 bases between them. For the CDR3, the DNA is TGTGCCAGCAGACAAAGTTATGCCGGGTACAATGAGCAGTTCTTC. Its protein is CASRQSYAGYNEQFF.

This chain connects TRBV12-5 to TRBJ2-7; TRBD1 aligns across 9 bases. V was clipped by 6 bases and J by 0 bases; unmatched bases: 6. The germline V gene encodes CDR1 LGHNT and CDR2 FRNRAP. The CDR3 length is 15 residues. CDR3 nucleotides: TGTGCTAGTGGCGCAGGACAGGGGACCTCCTACGAGCAGTACTTC. As protein: CASGAGQGTSYEQYF.

Note on this clone: The sample contains more than one DNA sequence encoding this CDR3. The rearrangement uses TRBV19 and TRBJ1-5, with TRBD1 matching 10 bases. Germline V gene data show CDR1 as LNHDA and CDR2 as SQIVND (reference sequence). The CDR3 has 14 residues. V was clipped by 6 bases and J by 2 bases; unmatched bases: 1. CDR3 coding DNA: TGTGCCAGTAGCGGGACAGGGGGCAATCAGCCCCAGCATTTT. This codes for CASSGTGGNQPQHF. Combining the CDR3 with reference TRBV19 and TRBJ1-5 gives the whole variable domain DGGITQSPKYLFRKEGQNVTLSCEQNLNHDAMYWYRQDPGQGLRLIYYSQIVNDFQKGDIAEGYSVSREKKESFPLTVTSAQKNPTAFYLCASSGTGGNQPQHFGDGTRLSIL.

The chain couples TRBV9 to TRBJ2-1, with 7 positions matching TRBD2. Germline lookup yields CDR1 SGDLS and CDR2 YYNGEE. This CDR3 comprises 17 residues. Trimming at V came to 2 bases and at J to 0 bases, leaving 8 bases not matched to a gene. The CDR3 region has the DNA TGTGCCAGCAGCGTCCGGGACTACGCGAGCTCCTACAATGAGCAGTTCTTC. It specifies CASSVRDYASSYNEQFF. Together with reference TRBV9 and TRBJ2-1, the CDR3 gives the full variable domain: DSGVTQTPKHLITATGQRVTLRCSPRSGDLSVYWYQQSLDQGLQFLIQYYNGEERAKGNILERFSAQQFPDLHSELNLSSLELGDSALYFCASSVRDYASSYNEQFFGPGTRLTVL.

This chain links TRBV9 with TRBJ2-1, with 7 bases fitting TRBD2. CDR1 is SGDLS, CDR2 YYNGEE, per germline. V lost 2 bases to trimming and J lost 0 bases; unmatched junction nucleotides: 8. This CDR3 is built from 17 residues. CDR3 bases: TGTGCCAGCAGCGTTACGATGGGGGGGAGCTCCTACAATGAGCAGTTCTTC. This translates into CASSVTMGGSSYNEQFF. Looking up the rest from reference TRBV9 and TRBJ2-1 gives the full variable domain: DSGVTQTPKHLITATGQRVTLRCSPRSGDLSVYWYQQSLDQGLQFLIQYYNGEERAKGNILERFSAQQFPDLHSELNLSSLELGDSALYFCASSVTMGGSSYNEQFFGPGTRLTVL.

CDR3 amino acids: CASSLAWENEQFF. The CDR3 DNA sequence: TGTGCCAGCAGCTTAGCATGGGAGAATGAGCAGTTCTTC. This chain joins TRBV7-6 and TRBJ2-1; D perhaps matches TRBD2 (5 bases). Trimming took 0 bases from V and 7 from J, leaving 7 bases between them. CDR1 and CDR2 (germline): SGHVS, FNYEAQ. This CDR3 is 13 amino acids long.

The chain couples TRBV7-6 to TRBJ1-5, with D maybe TRBD1 (6 bases). Germline CDR1 is SGHVS and CDR2 is FNYEAQ. The CDR3 loop spans 15 amino acids. Trimming left V 3 bases short and J 2 bases short, with 11 bases between. CDR3 loop: CASSLDSGGNQPQHF. The CDR3, as DNA: TGTGCCAGCAGCTTGGACAGTGGGGGCAATCAGCCCCAGCATTTT.

This rearrangement joins TRBV7-3 to TRBJ2-1, with 7 bases matching TRBD2. Germline CDR1 reads SGHTA; CDR2 reads FQGTGA. The trim removed 0 bases at V and 6 bases at J, leaving 8 bases unmatched. This CDR3 is 16 amino acids long. In DNA form, the CDR3 reads TGTGCCAGCAGCTTAACGGGTGGGAGGGCCTCCAATGAGCAGTTCTTC. It translates to CASSLTGGRASNEQFF.

Details on this clone: Mismatch with germline at one junction end may stem from a read error. The chain joins TRBV4-3 to TRBJ2-5; 10 nucleotides agree with TRBD2. This CDR3 has 16 residues. Germline CDR1 and CDR2: LGHNA and YSLEER. The CDR3 nucleotides are TGCGCCAGCAGCCAAACCCCGGCTAGCGGGGGTGAGAGCCAGTACTTC. This gives the protein CASSQTPASGGESQYF.

The rearrangement uses TRBV24-1 and TRBJ2-7; D perhaps matches TRBD1 (6 bases). Per the germline V gene, CDR1 is KGHDR and CDR2 is SFDVKD. The CDR3 runs 16 residues. Trimming stripped 2 bases from V and 6 bases from J, with 19 bases between. The CDR3 protein is CATSDSLPGRGSEQYF. As DNA, the CDR3 is TGTGCCACCAGTGATTCACTACCGGGCAGGGGTTCCGAGCAGTACTTC.

The CDR3 DNA reads as TGTGCCAGCAGACTACCCGGACAGAACTATGGCTACACCTTC. Its translation is CASRLPGQNYGYTF. This chain joins TRBV6-6 and TRBJ1-2, with D perhaps TRBD1 (6 bases). Trimming took 6 bases from V and 2 from J, leaving 13 bases between them. The CDR3 has 14 residues. Germline-derived CDR1 and CDR2 are MNHNY and SVGAGI (reference sequence).

The chain combines TRBV30 with TRBJ1-1; no definite D call. CDR3 size: 12 residues. V gave up 4 bases and J gave up 6 bases, with 12 bases separating them. Germline V gene sequence: CDR1 GTSNPN, CDR2 SVGIG (reference sequence). The CDR3 DNA reads as TGTGCCTGGACCCGACTCGGGGCTGAAGCTTTCTTT. Its translation is CAWTRLGAEAFF.

This clone has just one count. The chain employs TRBV3-1 (or the pseudogene TRBV3-2) and TRBJ2-3, with 15 nucleotides matching TRBD2. The length of the CDR3 is 18 residues. The germline gives CDR1 LGHDT, CDR2 YNNKEL (reference sequence). With V trimmed by 3 bases and J by 1 base, 5 bases remained unmatched. This CDR3 is CASSHGLAGGLRTDTQYF. The CDR3 region has the DNA TGTGCCAGCAGCCACGGACTAGCGGGGGGGCTCCGCACAGATACGCAGTATTTT.

V gene TRBV7-3 combines with J gene TRBJ2-1, with 9 bases lining up with TRBD1. The germline CDR1 and CDR2 sequences are SGHTA and FQGTGA. The CDR3 extends over 15 amino acids. Trimming at V came to 2 bases and at J to 7 bases, leaving 6 bases not matched to a gene. CDR3 sequence: CASSLDRGLQNEQFF. The CDR3 coding sequence is TGTGCCAGCAGCTTAGACAGGGGGTTACAGAATGAGCAGTTCTTC.

V and J are TRBV2 and TRBJ1-5; D is ambiguous. V was clipped by 4 bases and J by 7 bases, with 14 bases between them. CDR3 length equals 14 residues. Germline V gives CDR1 SNHLY, CDR2 FYNNEI. The CDR3, as DNA: TGTGCCAGCAGTGTTATGAGGGATCGGCAGCCCCAGCATTTT. As protein: CASSVMRDRQPQHF.

This clone was seen just once. The chain is built from TRBV6-5 and TRBJ2-1; the match to TRBD2 covers 11 bases. This CDR3 region has 15 residues. The junction had 4 bases not matched to a gene; V was cut back by 2 bases and J by 7 bases. Germline CDR1 and CDR2: MNHEY and SVGAGI. DNA of the CDR3: TGTGCCAGCAGTTACGGGACTAGCGGTATAAATGAGCAGTTCTTC. Translating gives CASSYGTSGINEQFF.

A note on this clone: The sample has other DNA sequences that encode this CDR3 too. V usage is TRBV4-2 and J usage is TRBJ2-1; TRBD2 matches 15 bases. The germline V gene has CDR1 LGHNA and CDR2 YNFKEQ. The CDR3 covers 19 residues. V gave up 0 bases and J gave up 0 bases; unmatched junction bases: 3. CDR3 coding DNA: TGTGCCAGCAGCCAAGACGGACTAGCGGGAGGGAGCTCCTACAATGAGCAGTTCTTC. Amino acid sequence: CASSQDGLAGGSSYNEQFF.

This clone has a single count. The rearrangement joins TRBV4-3 to TRBJ1-1; D is unresolved. The V end lost 0 bases, the J end lost 7 bases, and 9 bases lay between the germline ends. From germline, CDR1 is LGHNA and CDR2 YSLEER. The CDR3 contains 13 residues. The CDR3 bases are TGCGCCAGCAGCCAAGATGAGGCGGTTGAAGCTTTCTTT. Translated, it gives CASSQDEAVEAFF.

The rearrangement joins TRBV29-1 to TRBJ1-4; 12 nucleotides line up with TRBD1. Germline trimming cut 7 bases from V and 2 bases from J; bases unmatched to any gene: 11. This CDR3 contains 17 residues. The V gene's germline CDR1 is SQVTM and CDR2 ANQGSEA. CDR3 sequence: CSALTGTGGPTNEKLFF. The CDR3 bases are TGCAGCGCTTTAACCGGGACAGGGGGCCCCACTAATGAAAAACTGTTTTTT.

V and J are TRBV19 and TRBJ2-7; TRBD2 aligns across 8 bases. Germline trimming cut 5 bases from V and 2 bases from J; bases unmatched to any gene: 8. The V gene's germline CDR1 is LNHDA and CDR2 SQIVND (reference sequence). The CDR3 spans 15 residues. The CDR3 protein is CASSPGGSGTYEQYF. CDR3 bases: TGTGCCAGTAGTCCTGGAGGTAGCGGGACCTACGAGCAGTACTTC.

The chain employs TRBV7-8 and TRBJ1-5, with unresolved D. CDR3 size: 17 residues. CDR1 SGHVS and CDR2 FQNEAQ come from the germline V gene. Trimming removed 0 bases from V and 10 bases from J, with 22 bases in between. The CDR3 sequence is CASSLALNSLSGGPQHF. The CDR3 nucleotides are TGTGCCAGCAGCTTAGCGCTAAACAGTCTTTCCGGAGGACCCCAGCATTTT. Full variable domain (missing parts from reference TRBV7-8 and TRBJ1-5): GAGVSQSPRYKVAKRGQDVALRCDPISGHVSLFWYQQALGQGPEFLTYFQNEAQLDKSGLPSDRFFAERPEGSVSTLKIQRTQQEDSAVYLCASSLALNSLSGGPQHFGDGTRLSIL.

The table lists this clone with a count of one. CDR3 bases: TGTGCCAGCAGCCCGGGACAGGGAACAACTAATGAAAAACTGTTTTTT. It yields the protein CASSPGQGTTNEKLFF. The rearrangement links TRBV4-2 to TRBJ1-4; 9 positions match TRBD1. V was clipped by 4 bases and J by 0 bases; unmatched bases: 3. This CDR3 is 16 amino acids long. CDR1 LGHNA and CDR2 YNFKEQ come from the germline V gene.